What follows are 16 T cell receptor beta chains derived from one specimen sequenced in a study of early T cells in non-severe SARS-CoV-2 infection. TCRdb redid the calling of the 5' RACE reads with MiXCR, one entry per CDR3 protein. Here the sample spans 68,000 or so distinct CDR3 sequences, 13% being singletons. Sequencing was carried out using whole blood. Receptor source: an adult who was a healthcare worker with PCR-confirmed SARS-CoV-2 infection or an uninfected control (not recorded which).

This clonotype was counted many times. The chain employs TRBV29-1 and TRBJ2-1; D unclear. In germline, CDR1 is SQVTM, CDR2 ANQGSEA. The CDR3 is 12 amino acids. V was clipped by 4 bases and J by 3 bases, with 7 bases between them. The CDR3 DNA follows: TGCAGCGTTGGTATTGGCTACAATGAGCAGTTCTTC. This translates into CSVGIGYNEQFF.

This clonotype was observed many times. The genes are TRBV2 and TRBJ1-4, with TRBD1 as a possible D gene (5 bases). The CDR3 is made up of 15 amino acids. Trimming shortened V by 3 bases and J by 4 bases, and 12 bases separated the two germline ends. The germline CDR1 and CDR2 sequences are SNHLY and FYNNEI. DNA of the CDR3: TGTGCCAGCAGTGAGATAGAACAGGATAATGAAAAACTGTTTTTT. The encoded protein is CASSEIEQDNEKLFF.

This clonotype was counted at least ten times. The genes are TRBV5-4 and TRBJ2-5; TRBD2 matches at 8 bases. CDR1 SGHNT and CDR2 YYREEE come from the germline V gene (reference sequence). The CDR3 has 14 residues. The V gene end was trimmed by 4 bases and the J gene end by 4 bases; junction bases not matched to a gene: 6. This chain's CDR3 is CASSLTGGGETQYF. CDR3 bases: TGTGCCAGCAGCCTGACCGGGGGGGGAGAGACCCAGTACTTC.

There are many counts of this clonotype. The V and J genes are TRBV5-1 and TRBJ2-1; D is unresolved. From germline, CDR1 is SGHRS and CDR2 YFSETQ. CDR3 length: 15 amino acids. V lost 0 bases and J lost 2, with 9 bases in between. In DNA, the CDR3 is TGCGCCAGCAGCTTGGAGGGTTGGGCCTACAATGAGCAGTTCTTC. It encodes CASSLEGWAYNEQFF.

J is TRBJ2-7 and V is TRBV10-2; TRBD1 might be the D (5 bases). The germline V gene has CDR1 WSHSY and CDR2 SAAADI. V was cut by 3 bases and J by 5 bases, with 8 bases left in between. This CDR3 region has 12 residues. The CDR3 sequence: CASSDSTDEQYF. CDR3 nucleotides: TGCGCCAGCAGTGACTCGACAGACGAGCAGTACTTC.

This clonotype was seen a handful of times. This chain joins TRBV6-2 or TRBV6-3 and TRBJ2-1, with D possibly TRBD2 on 5 matching bases. This CDR3 has 14 amino acids. CDR1 MNHEY and CDR2 SVGEGT come from the germline V gene. Trimming shortened V by 5 bases and J by 3 bases, and 11 bases separated the two germline ends. Here the CDR3 DNA reads TGTGCCAGCAGTGAGGGCCAGTTCTACAATGAGCAGTTCTTC. Encoded protein: CASSEGQFYNEQFF.

The table lists this clonotype with many counts. The rearrangement joins TRBV7-2 to TRBJ1-6; 8 bases agree with TRBD1. The germline V gene has CDR1 SGHTA and CDR2 FQGNSA. The length of the CDR3 is 14 residues. Germline trimming cut 5 bases from V and 8 bases from J; bases unmatched to any gene: 5. CDR3 loop: CASSPWTGHSPLHF. The DNA for the CDR3 is TGTGCCAGCAGCCCCTGGACAGGGCATTCACCCCTCCACTTT.

As DNA, the CDR3 is TGTGCCAGCAGTGAACTGAGGCTTGAAGCTTTCTTT. Translation gives CASSELRLEAFF. V is TRBV6-1 and J is TRBJ1-1; no firm D call. This CDR3 is 12 amino acids long. The V gene lost 2 bases and the J gene lost 7 bases, with 8 bases spanning the gap. Germline V gene data show CDR1 as MNHNS and CDR2 as SASEGT.

This clonotype counts as medium-sized. The chain employs TRBV27 and TRBJ1-5, with D possibly matching TRBD1 (6 bases). The CDR3 has 12 amino acids. Germline CDR1 is MNHEY and CDR2 is SMNVEV (reference sequence). Trimming removed 3 bases from V and 7 bases from J, with 7 bases in between. CDR3 sequence reads: CASSFRGQPQHF. The CDR3, as DNA: TGTGCCAGCAGTTTCAGGGGCCAGCCCCAGCATTTT.

Ten or more counts support this clonotype. The CDR3 sequence: CASSYSDGGITDTQYF. In DNA form, the CDR3 reads TGTGCCAGCAGTTACTCGGACGGGGGGATCACAGATACGCAGTATTTT. This chain connects TRBV6-6 to TRBJ2-3, with TRBD2 matching over 7 bases. V dropped 0 bases and J dropped 2; count of bases not matched to a gene: 5. Germline loops: CDR1 MNHNY, CDR2 SVGAGI (reference sequence). This CDR3 is 16 amino acids long.

This clonotype was seen repeatedly, ten times or more. The chain combines TRBV5-6 with TRBJ1-2, with no clear D. The V gene's germline CDR1 is SGHDT and CDR2 YYEEEE. With 0 bases removed from V and 5 bases from J, the gap between germline ends came to 5 bases. The CDR3 has 12 residues. The CDR3 nucleotides read TGTGCCAGCAGCTTGGACACTTATGGCTACACCTTC. This gives the protein CASSLDTYGYTF.

This clonotype was picked up many times. V usage is TRBV7-8 and J usage is TRBJ1-1; D possibly corresponds to TRBD1 (5 bases). This CDR3 contains 16 residues. V gave up 1 base and J gave up 0 bases, with 12 bases separating them. CDR1 is SGHVS, CDR2 FQNEAQ, per germline. This CDR3 is CASSLGIGAMNTEAFF. As DNA, the CDR3 is TGTGCCAGCAGCTTAGGAATTGGGGCCATGAACACTGAAGCTTTCTTT.

This clonotype was seen repeatedly, ten times or more. This chain links TRBV7-6 with TRBJ2-5, with 9 bases fitting TRBD1. The V and J ends lost 5 bases and 4 bases, in that order; junction bases with no gene match: 5. CDR1 and CDR2 from the germline V gene are SGHVS and FNYEAQ. The CDR3 has 14 amino acids. The CDR3 DNA is TGTGCCAGCAGCCGTACAGGGGGCGGAGAGACCCAGTACTTC. Protein sequence: CASSRTGGGETQYF.

The sample holds a few counts of this clonotype. The rearrangement links TRBV14 to TRBJ2-5, with 13 positions matching TRBD2. The V gene's germline CDR1 is SGHDN and CDR2 FVKESK. J was trimmed by 7 bases and V by 6 bases; bases with no gene match: 5. There are 14 residues in the CDR3. The CDR3 region has the DNA TGTGCCAGCAGTCCGACTAGCGGGGGGACGACCCAGTACTTC. Amino acid sequence: CASSPTSGGTTQYF.

V is TRBV29-1 and J is TRBJ1-5; weak D call: TRBD1 (5 bases). Germline V lookup: CDR1 SQVTM, CDR2 ANQGSEA. The CDR3 totals 14 residues. V was cut by 7 bases and J by 6 bases, with 19 bases left in between. The CDR3 nucleotides read TGCAGCGCCCCCGGTCCGGGGCTGGGTCAGCCCCAGCATTTT. Protein sequence: CSAPGPGLGQPQHF. The full variable domain, with the rest looked up from reference TRBV29-1 and TRBJ1-5, is SAVISQKPSRDICQRGTSLTIQCQVDSQVTMMFWYRQQPGQSLTLIATANQGSEATYESGFVIDKFPISRPNLTFSTLTVSNMSPEDSSIYLCSAPGPGLGQPQHFGDGTRLSIL.

In its sample, this clonotype was seen a few times. This CDR3 reads CASSLVVGTNTGELFF. The CDR3 coding sequence is TGCGCCAGCAGCTTGGTTGTGGGGACGAACACCGGGGAGCTGTTTTTT. The chain has TRBV5-1 and TRBJ2-2; D ambiguous. Germline loops: CDR1 SGHRS, CDR2 YFSETQ. V shed 0 bases and J shed 0 bases, with 9 bases lying between them. The CDR3 runs to 16 residues.